These 20 T cell receptor beta chains were all obtained from the same sample, sequenced in a study of OX40 agonist ivuxolimab in advanced cancers. Only in-frame clones appear in the TCRdb table, and some are missing; sequencing was by immunoSEQ multiplex PCR. The repertoire holds 55,000 to 80,000 clones, with 86% as singletons. The sequences come from CD4+ or CD8+ T cells sorted from blood, collected in a trial of the OX40 agonist ivuxolimab. These receptor sequences come from an adult with an advanced solid tumor such as melanoma, head and neck, liver or kidney cancer.

The chain combines TRBV2 with TRBJ1-3; D might be TRBD1 (5 bases). The CDR3 consists of 15 residues. Trimming took off 3 bases at V and 0 bases at J, with 9 bases between the two ends. Germline assignment: CDR1 SNHLY and CDR2 FYNNEI. The CDR3 DNA reads as TGTGCCAGCAGTGAGCAGGGCCTCTCTGGAAACACCATATATTTT. It yields the protein CASSEQGLSGNTIYF. The full variable domain, rest sourced from reference TRBV2 and TRBJ1-3, is EPEVTQTPSHQVTQMGQEVILRCVPISNHLYFYWYRQILGQKVEFLVSFYNNEISEKSEIFDDQFSVERPDGSNFTLKIRSTKLEDSAMYFCASSEQGLSGNTIYFGEGSWLTVV.

The chain has TRBV4-1 and TRBJ2-1; D gene uncertain. V lost 1 base to trimming and J lost 5 bases, with 6 bases between them. Germline V gene sequence: CDR1 MGHRA, CDR2 YSYEKL. The CDR3 length is 13 residues. The CDR3: CASSQGFNNEQFF. CDR3 DNA sequence: TGCGCCAGCAGCCAAGGTTTTAACAATGAGCAGTTCTTC.

This rearrangement joins TRBV5-4 to TRBJ2-2, with D perhaps matching TRBD1 (9 bases). Germline V lookup: CDR1 SGHNT, CDR2 YYREEE (reference sequence). Between the trimmed V and J ends, which lost 3 bases and 5 bases, there was a span of 20 bases. The CDR3 covers 17 residues. In DNA, the CDR3 is TGTGCCAGCAGCTCGGGGGGGACAGGGAGGAAAACCGGGGAGCTGTTTTTT. Protein product: CASSSGGTGRKTGELFF.

The chain recombines TRBV7-9 with TRBJ2-1; tentatively, D is TRBD1 (5 bases). Per germline, CDR1 SEHNR and CDR2 FQNEAQ (reference sequence). The V and J ends lost 1 base and 9 bases respectively, with 13 bases between them. This CDR3 has 14 residues. CDR3 in DNA: TGTGCCAGCAGCTTAGAGGGGCTGCTTGGTGAGCAGTTCTTC. Translating it yields CASSLEGLLGEQFF.

The chain recombines TRBV4-1 with TRBJ2-3; tentatively, D is TRBD2 (5 bases). The CDR3 has 16 amino acids. The germline V gene encodes CDR1 MGHRA and CDR2 YSYEKL. V lost 4 bases to trimming and J lost 0 bases, with 14 bases between them. The CDR3 DNA is TGCGCCAGCAGCCCCAGACCCAGCGGAAGCACAGATACGCAGTATTTT. Translation gives CASSPRPSGSTDTQYF.

The chain has TRBV28 and TRBJ2-7, with D unclear. Trimming stripped 6 bases from V and 5 bases from J, with 14 bases between. This CDR3 region has 13 residues. In germline, CDR1 is MDHEN, CDR2 SYDVKM. For the CDR3, the DNA is TGTGCCAGCAGCCTGGTCACTTCTGACGAGCAGTACTTC. Translating gives CASSLVTSDEQYF.

This rearrangement joins TRBV7-6 to TRBJ2-1, with 11 bases identical to TRBD2. Germline CDR1 and CDR2: SGHVS and FNYEAQ. This CDR3 region has 16 residues. The V segment lost 5 bases and the J segment 4 bases; nucleotides outside the gene matches: 7. The CDR3 region has the DNA TGTGCCAGCAGCCGAGGCGGGACTAGCGGTTACAATGAGCAGTTCTTC. Encoded protein: CASSRGGTSGYNEQFF.

The chain's CDR3 is CSVSGVGSTDTQYF. DNA for the CDR3: TGCAGCGTTTCAGGAGTGGGAAGCACAGATACGCAGTATTTT. The J gene is TRBJ2-3, the V gene TRBV29-1; D unresolved. Per germline, CDR1 SQVTM and CDR2 ANQGSEA. CDR3 size: 14 residues. The V and J ends lost 5 bases and 0 bases respectively, with 12 bases between them.

The chain joins TRBV10-3 to TRBJ1-1, with D possibly being TRBD1 (5 bases). V was shortened by 6 bases and J by 6 bases, with 20 bases between the two germline ends. Germline V gene lookup returns CDR1 ENHRY and CDR2 SYGVKD. The CDR3 runs to 15 residues. Here the CDR3 DNA reads TGTGCCATCAGATCCTCCGGGACGGGGGGGGCTGAAGCTTTCTTT. Its protein product is CAIRSSGTGGAEAFF.

This clone was counted once. V and J are TRBV19 and TRBJ2-5; unclear D gene. The V end was cut by 5 bases, the J end by 1 base, with 8 bases between. CDR3 size: 13 residues. Germline V gives CDR1 LNHDA, CDR2 SQIVND (reference sequence). CDR3 in amino acids: CASSFPGQETQYF. CDR3 in DNA: TGTGCCAGTAGTTTCCCGGGCCAAGAGACCCAGTACTTC.

This clone was detected only once. V and J are TRBV19 and TRBJ2-3, with D possibly called TRBD1 or TRBD2 (6 bases each). CDR1 is LNHDA, CDR2 SQIVND, per germline (reference sequence). The CDR3 consists of 14 residues. V lost 3 bases to trimming and J lost 5 bases, with 12 bases between them. As DNA, the CDR3 is TGTGCCAGTAGTATGTCCAGGGGAGGAGATACGCAGTATTTT. It yields the protein CASSMSRGGDTQYF.

This chain connects TRBV5-1 to TRBJ1-5, with 8 bases lining up with TRBD1. The CDR3 is 14 residues long. Germline CDR1 is SGHRS and CDR2 is YFSETQ. J lost 4 bases, V lost 4 bases, and 4 bases had no gene match. CDR3 protein: CASSTGTGNQPQHF. CDR3 DNA sequence: TGCGCCAGCAGCACGGGGACAGGTAATCAGCCCCAGCATTTT.

This sequence joins TRBV19 and TRBJ1-2, with unresolved D. The germline V gene has CDR1 LNHDA and CDR2 SQIVND (reference sequence). Trimming cost V 5 bases and J 3 bases, with 19 bases left between them. This CDR3 spans 16 amino acids. The CDR3: CASSFGMGKVDYGYTF. CDR3 in DNA: TGTGCCAGTAGTTTCGGAATGGGAAAAGTGGACTATGGCTACACCTTC.

The chain carries TRBV14 and TRBJ1-4, with unresolved D. Deletions cut 1 base from V and 7 bases from J, with 10 bases between. Germline V gene lookup returns CDR1 SGHDN and CDR2 FVKESK. The CDR3 loop spans 14 amino acids. In nucleotides, the CDR3 is TGTGCCAGCAGCCAAGTGGGAATCGGTGAAAAACTGTTTTTT. Amino acids: CASSQVGIGEKLFF. Full variable domain (outside the CDR3, taken from reference TRBV14 and TRBJ1-4): EAGVTQFPSHSVIEKGQTVTLRCDPISGHDNLYWYRRVMGKEIKFLLHFVKESKQDESGMPNNRFLAERTGGTYSTLKVQPAELEDSGVYFCASSQVGIGEKLFFGSGTQLSVL.

This clone was counted at least ten times. This chain links TRBV7-8 with TRBJ1-1; no firm D call. The germline V gene encodes CDR1 SGHVS and CDR2 FQNEAQ. Between the trimmed V and J ends, which lost 4 bases and 2 bases, there was a span of 11 bases. The CDR3 is 14 amino acids. CDR3 loop: CASSSGLLNTEAFF. In nucleotides, the CDR3 is TGTGCCAGCAGCTCCGGGCTTTTAAACACTGAAGCTTTCTTT. The whole variable domain, filled in from reference TRBV7-8 and TRBJ1-1, reads GAGVSQSPRYKVAKRGQDVALRCDPISGHVSLFWYQQALGQGPEFLTYFQNEAQLDKSGLPSDRFFAERPEGSVSTLKIQRTQQEDSAVYLCASSSGLLNTEAFFGQGTRLTVV.

This chain joins TRBV7-3 and TRBJ1-3; 8 bases map to TRBD1. Per the germline V gene, CDR1 is SGHTA and CDR2 is FQGTGA. Trimming cost V 4 bases and J 2 bases; bases outside gene matches: 1. CDR3 length: 14 amino acids. The CDR3: CASSSGQAGNTIYF. CDR3 sequence (DNA): TGTGCCAGCAGCTCGGGACAGGCTGGAAACACCATATATTTT.

The chain has TRBV10-3 and TRBJ1-2; D ambiguous. Trimming stripped 0 bases from V and 1 base from J, with 3 bases between. The CDR3 covers 13 residues. Germline CDR1 ENHRY, CDR2 SYGVKD. In DNA, the CDR3 is TGTGCCATCAGTGAGTCCAGTAACTATGGCTACACCTTC. This sequence encodes CAISESSNYGYTF.

This clone was detected once. The V call is TRBV28, the J call TRBJ2-6; TRBD1 is a possible D gene (6 bases). V dropped 5 bases and J dropped 5 bases, with 13 bases sitting between them. CDR1 is MDHEN, CDR2 SYDVKM, per germline. CDR3 length: 15 residues. CDR3 region: CASSRTDNWANVLTF. Here the CDR3 DNA reads TGTGCCAGCAGTCGGACAGACAACTGGGCCAACGTCCTGACTTTC.

This rearrangement joins TRBV4-1 to TRBJ1-2; the D is unclear. CDR3 length: 12 residues. In germline, CDR1 is MGHRA, CDR2 YSYEKL. The V end was cut by 3 bases, the J end by 5 bases, with 7 bases between. Written as DNA, the CDR3 is TGCGCCAGCAGCCAGTCGCGGTATGGCTACACCTTC. This gives the protein CASSQSRYGYTF.

This clone came up once. This chain uses TRBV19 with TRBJ1-1, with 7 bases identical to TRBD1. After removal of 5 bases from V and 7 bases from J, the junction contained 19 bases not matched to a gene. Germline CDR1 and CDR2: LNHDA and SQIVND (reference sequence). There are 17 residues in the CDR3. DNA for the CDR3: TGTGCCAGTAGTGTTATTACCGCCTCCGGGACAGAGCATGAAGCTTTCTTT. This sequence encodes CASSVITASGTEHEAFF.